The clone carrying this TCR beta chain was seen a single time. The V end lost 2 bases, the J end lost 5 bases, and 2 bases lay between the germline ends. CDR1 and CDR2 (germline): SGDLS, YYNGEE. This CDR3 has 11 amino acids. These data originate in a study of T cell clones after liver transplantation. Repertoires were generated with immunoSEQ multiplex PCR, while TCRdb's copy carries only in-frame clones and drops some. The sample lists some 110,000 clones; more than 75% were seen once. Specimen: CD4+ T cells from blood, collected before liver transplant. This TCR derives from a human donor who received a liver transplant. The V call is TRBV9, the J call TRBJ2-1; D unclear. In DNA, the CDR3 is TGTGCCAGCAGCGTCGACAATGAGCAGTTCTTC. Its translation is CASSVDNEQFF.